Shown below are 20 T cell receptor beta chains from a single sample sequenced in a study of T cell changes during pregnancy in multiple sclerosis. Libraries were prepared by immunoSEQ multiplex PCR; TCRdb keeps only in-frame clonotypes and omits some of them. The data hold about 87,000 clones, with just over 90% observed a single time. Material: peripheral blood, obtained in the third trimester of pregnancy. The receptors come from a female donor in good health, enrolled as a control in a pregnancy study.

The chain combines TRBV6-6 with TRBJ2-4, with 7 bases identical to TRBD2. The CDR3 consists of 16 residues. V lost 6 bases and J lost 2; bases outside the gene matches: 10. Germline V gene data show CDR1 as MNHNY and CDR2 as SVGAGI (reference sequence). CDR3 coding DNA: TGTGCCAGCAGACGTGGACTGGGACTAACCAAAAACATTCAGTACTTC. This encodes CASRRGLGLTKNIQYF.

The gene calls are TRBV10-1 and TRBJ1-1, with D unclear. The CDR3 is 13 amino acids. Trimming left V 7 bases short and J 4 bases short, with 13 bases between. Germline V CDR1 and CDR2: WNHNN, SYGVQD (reference sequence). CDR3 region: CASIPTGTTEAFF. CDR3 DNA: TGCGCCAGCATCCCCACCGGTACCACTGAAGCTTTCTTT.

The gene calls are TRBV27 and TRBJ1-2; D is ambiguous. Germline V gives CDR1 MNHEY, CDR2 SMNVEV (reference sequence). This CDR3 region has 15 residues. V dropped 5 bases and J dropped 6 bases, with 19 bases sitting between them. CDR3 in DNA: TGTGCCAGCAGTCGGGGTTTCGGGATATCCGATGGCTACACCTTC. Protein: CASSRGFGISDGYTF.

This chain uses TRBV11-3 with TRBJ2-2; 10 bases map to TRBD1. Germline V gives CDR1 SGHNT, CDR2 YENEEA. CDR3 length equals 15 residues. V was pared by 4 bases and J by 3 bases, with 2 bases of the junction left unmatched. DNA for the CDR3: TGTGCCAGCAGCTCTGGACAGGGGGACACCGGGGAGCTGTTTTTT. Its translation is CASSSGQGDTGELFF.

The V and J genes are TRBV28 and TRBJ2-1, with a tentative D call TRBD2 (6 bases). The CDR3 extends over 14 amino acids. The V and J ends lost 6 bases and 1 base respectively, with 10 bases between them. In germline, CDR1 is MDHEN, CDR2 SYDVKM. Written as DNA, the CDR3 is TGTGCCAGCAGCCCCGGGGGTTCCTACAATGAGCAGTTCTTC. Its translation is CASSPGGSYNEQFF. Full variable domain (remainder filled in from reference TRBV28 and TRBJ2-1): DVKVTQSSRYLVKRTGEKVFLECVQDMDHENMFWYRQDPGLGLRLIYFSYDVKMKEKGDIPEGYSVSREKKERFSLILESASTNQTSMYLCASSPGGSYNEQFFGPGTRLTVL.

The genes are TRBV5-6 and TRBJ1-2, with 10 bases lining up with TRBD1. The J segment lost 4 bases and the V segment lost 4 bases, leaving 10 bases of the junction unmatched. This CDR3 is 16 amino acids long. Germline V gives CDR1 SGHDT, CDR2 YYEEEE. CDR3 loop: CASSPRDRGGGYGYTF. The CDR3 coding sequence is TGTGCCAGCAGCCCCCGGGACAGGGGAGGGGGCTATGGCTACACCTTC.

The CDR3 is CASSLESGRAYNEQFF. DNA of the CDR3: TGTGCCAGCAGTTTAGAGAGCGGGAGGGCCTACAATGAGCAGTTCTTC. The rearrangement joins TRBV28 to TRBJ2-1, with TRBD2 matching over 10 bases. Losses at the gene ends were 2 bases for V and 2 bases for J; bases not matched to a gene: 3. Germline V gene data show CDR1 as MDHEN and CDR2 as SYDVKM. This CDR3 region has 16 residues.

J is TRBJ2-7 and V is TRBV11-2; D gene ambiguous. The germline CDR1 and CDR2 sequences are SGHAT and FQNNGV. This CDR3 contains 13 residues. V was clipped by 2 bases and J by 2 bases, with 7 bases between them. CDR3 amino acids: CASSLPRAYEQYF. CDR3 DNA sequence: TGTGCCAGCAGCTTACCCCGCGCCTACGAGCAGTACTTC.

The chain carries TRBV7-8 and TRBJ2-7; 7 bases fit TRBD2. Germline V gene data show CDR1 as SGHVS and CDR2 as FQNEAQ. This CDR3 contains 14 residues. The trim removed 5 bases at V and 1 base at J, leaving 5 bases unmatched. CDR3 bases: TGTGCCAGCAGCCAGCGGGACGGGTCCTACGAGCAGTACTTC. It yields the protein CASSQRDGSYEQYF.

DNA for the CDR3: TGCGCCAGCAGTTTACCCCCCTACAGGGACGGGGACACTGGCTACACCTTC. Protein product: CASSLPPYRDGDTGYTF. This chain connects TRBV5-1 to TRBJ1-2, with a weak D call TRBD1 (6 bases). Trimming stripped 5 bases from V and 7 bases from J, with 27 bases between. The CDR3 sequence is 17 residues long. Germline V CDR1 and CDR2: SGHRS, YFSETQ.

V is TRBV28 and J is TRBJ1-1; 8 bases match TRBD1. The CDR3 totals 13 residues. J was trimmed by 8 bases and V by 5 bases; bases with no gene match: 7. Looked up from germline, CDR1 is MDHEN and CDR2 is SYDVKM. The CDR3 region is CASSPSRQGEAFF. The CDR3 nucleotides are TGTGCCAGCAGTCCATCCCGACAGGGGGAAGCTTTCTTT.

The chain uses TRBV6-1 and TRBJ2-7; no reliable D call. With 7 bases removed from V and 3 bases from J, the gap between germline ends came to 10 bases. This CDR3 is built from 12 residues. From germline, CDR1 is MNHNS and CDR2 SASEGT. DNA for the CDR3: TGTGCCAGCATGGGCCCCGGCTACGAGCAGTACTTC. The encoded protein is CASMGPGYEQYF.

This clone was recorded once. The genes are TRBV11-3 and TRBJ2-3; no reliable D call. The CDR3 covers 13 residues. Germline V gene lookup returns CDR1 SGHNT and CDR2 YENEEA. The V end was cut by 3 bases, the J end by 2 bases, with 6 bases between. The CDR3 reads CASSFSNTDTQYF. The CDR3 region has the DNA TGTGCCAGCAGCTTTTCCAACACAGATACGCAGTATTTT.

The CDR3 here is CASSDSRLNEKLFF. The CDR3 DNA reads as TGTGCCAGCAGTGATAGTCGGTTAAATGAAAAACTGTTTTTT. The rearrangement uses TRBV2 and TRBJ1-4; D is unclear. Germline CDR1 is SNHLY and CDR2 is FYNNEI. The germline V and J ends were trimmed by 3 bases and 5 bases, with 10 bases remaining between them. The CDR3 has 14 residues.

The chain couples TRBV28 to TRBJ2-1; TRBD1 matches at 12 bases. This CDR3 spans 19 amino acids. Losses at the gene ends were 4 bases for V and 5 bases for J; bases not matched to a gene: 15. CDR1 and CDR2 from the germline V gene are MDHEN and SYDVKM. The CDR3 coding sequence is TGTGCCAGCAGTTCTCCATCCCGGGACAGGGGGCCTCTAAACAATGAGCAGTTCTTC. Its translation is CASSSPSRDRGPLNNEQFF.

The chain combines TRBV28 with TRBJ1-2; 7 nucleotides match TRBD1. The length of the CDR3 is 15 residues. V lost 4 bases and J lost 5; bases outside the gene matches: 10. CDR1 is MDHEN, CDR2 SYDVKM, per germline. The CDR3 DNA sequence: TGTGCCAGCAGTTACCCTACAGGGGCGGGTTATGGCTACACCTTC. Its protein is CASSYPTGAGYGYTF.

V gene TRBV5-4 combines with J gene TRBJ1-1, with D tentatively TRBD1 (6 bases). This CDR3 region has 13 residues. Looked up from germline, CDR1 is SGHNT and CDR2 is YYREEE (reference sequence). V lost 7 bases and J 4 bases, leaving 14 bases between the germline ends. DNA of the CDR3: TGTGCCAGCGCCAAGGGAGGGGGCACTGAAGCTTTCTTT. This gives the protein CASAKGGGTEAFF.

The CDR3 DNA follows: TGTGCCTGGAGTGTATTATTTAACACTGAAGCTTTCTTT. Translated, it gives CAWSVLFNTEAFF. This chain connects TRBV30 to TRBJ1-1; the D is unclear. CDR3 size: 13 residues. Trimming left V 0 bases short and J 2 bases short, with 7 bases between. CDR1 is GTSNPN, CDR2 SVGIG, per germline (reference sequence).

The chain joins TRBV5-6 to TRBJ1-5; 7 positions match TRBD1. The CDR3 covers 16 residues. The V and J ends lost 0 bases and 6 bases, in that order; junction bases with no gene match: 9. CDR1 is SGHDT and CDR2 is YYEEEE in the germline V gene. In DNA, the CDR3 is TGTGCCAGCAGCTTGGCCGGACGAGGGGGCGGTCAGCCCCAGCATTTT. Encoded protein: CASSLAGRGGGQPQHF.

V usage is TRBV18 and J usage is TRBJ1-1; unclear D gene. The ends were cut back, 2 bases at V and 0 bases at J, with 10 bases in the middle. The CDR3 covers 15 residues. Germline CDR1 KGHSH, CDR2 LQKENI. The CDR3 here is CASSPKSSLNTEAFF. The CDR3 DNA reads TGTGCCAGCTCACCAAAAAGCTCTCTGAACACTGAAGCTTTCTTT. The full variable domain, completed using reference TRBV18 and TRBJ1-1, is NAGVMQNPRHLVRRRGQEARLRCSPMKGHSHVYWYRQLPEEGLKFMVYLQKENIIDESGMPKERFSAEFPKEGPSILRIQQVVRGDSAAYFCASSPKSSLNTEAFFGQGTRLTVV.